The rows below give T cell receptor beta chains drawn from one sample of a study of blood T cells in healthy people across ages. One entry per CDR3 protein results from TCRdb running MiXCR on the 5' RACE reads. The sample shows about 1,600,000 distinct CDR3 sequences, 40% to 50% of them seen only once. The source material was blood. The receptors originated from a woman under 30 in good health. CDR3s include the opening cysteine and the closing phenylalanine or tryptophan. The D gene is left open where the match is weak. A clone size is listed for some rows: how often the clone was seen (once, few, many), or a class if it is expanded.

V gene: TRBV10-2
J gene: TRBJ2-7
D gene: .
clone size: .
CDR3 DNA: TGCGCCATCCGAACCCCCAACAACAATGAGCAGTACTTC
CDR3 protein: CAIRTPNNNEQYF

V gene: TRBV3-1
J gene: TRBJ1-1
D gene: TRBD1
clone size: .
CDR3 DNA: TGTGCCAGCAGCCTTTACAGGGGGGAGAACACTGAAGCTTTCTTT
CDR3 protein: CASSLYRGENTEAFF

V gene: TRBV5-1
J gene: TRBJ2-1
D gene: TRBD2
clone size: .
CDR3 DNA: TGCGCCAGCAGCCCTGGCGGCGGGACTATTAACAATGAGCAGTTCTTC
CDR3 protein: CASSPGGGTINNEQFF

V gene: TRBV20-1
J gene: TRBJ1-5
D gene: TRBD1
clone size: few
CDR3 DNA: TGCAGTGCGCCTTCCGGGACAGGGGACCATAGCAATCAGCCCCAGCATTTT
CDR3 protein: CSAPSGTGDHSNQPQHF

V gene: TRBV20-1
J gene: TRBJ2-1
D gene: TRBD2
clone size: .
CDR3 DNA: TGCAGTGCTAGACTAGCGGGAACCTACAATGAGCAGTTCTTC
CDR3 protein: CSARLAGTYNEQFF

V gene: TRBV7-2
J gene: TRBJ2-7
D gene: TRBD1
clone size: few
CDR3 DNA: TGTGCCAGCAGCTCTTATCAGGGACAGGGGTACGAGCAGTACTTC
CDR3 protein: CASSSYQGQGYEQYF

V gene: TRBV2
J gene: TRBJ1-2
D gene: .
clone size: .
CDR3 DNA: TGTGCCAGCAAGGGCCAGGGCCCCCCGGGTGGCTACACCTTC
CDR3 protein: CASKGQGPPGGYTF

V gene: TRBV27
J gene: TRBJ2-7
D gene: .
clone size: few
CDR3 DNA: TGTGCCAGCAGTACAGGGTACAATGAGCAGTACTTC
CDR3 protein: CASSTGYNEQYF

V gene: TRBV10-3
J gene: TRBJ2-5
D gene: .
clone size: few
CDR3 DNA: TGTGCCATCAGTGAGTACAGAAATCAAGAGACCCAGTACTTC
CDR3 protein: CAISEYRNQETQYF

V gene: TRBV30
J gene: TRBJ2-3
D gene: .
clone size: .
CDR3 DNA: TGTGCCTGGAGAGAGGTTCAGTTTATAGCGGATACGCAGTATTTT
CDR3 protein: CAWREVQFIADTQYF

V gene: TRBV20-1
J gene: TRBJ2-1
D gene: TRBD2
clone size: few
CDR3 DNA: TGCAGTGCCCCTTCTCCGGGGCGGGAGGTTGAGCAGTTCTTC
CDR3 protein: CSAPSPGREVEQFF